These T cell receptor beta chains were read from a single sample in a study of T-cell reconstitution after alpha-beta-depleted transplantation in children. MiXCR, run by TCRdb on the PCR reads, gives a single entry per CDR3 protein. The sample comprises 350,000 to 500,000 distinct CDR3 sequences, approximately 41% of which are singletons, and under 35% rests with the top ten. Sequences were derived from PBMCs, sampled before TCRalphabeta/CD19-depleted stem cell transplant. These receptor sequences come from a girl between 2 and 10 years old with aplastic anemia, due to receive a stem cell transplant. Both conserved end residues are part of each CDR3. D genes are given only for firm matches. Only some rows state a clone size, as once, few, many or a class for expanded clones.

d_call,clone_size,v_call,cdr3_aa
NA,many,TRBV15,CATSRDPPRFGRAGTGELFF
NA,NA,TRBV11-3,CASSERLDYEQYF
NA,few,TRBV20-1,CSAKPMSSYEQYF
NA,many,TRBV5-1,CASSLIAMNTEAFF
TRBD1,few,TRBV20-1,CSARGGQGGFSGANVLTF
TRBD1,few,TRBV5-1,CASSSRDRGLGETQYF
NA,NA,TRBV21-1,CASSKVGGPSYNEQFF
TRBD2,many,TRBV3-1,CASSPELAGVVHEQYF
TRBD2,NA,TRBV9,CASSVKATGTSGRGSTDTQYF
TRBD2,NA,TRBV5-1,CASSREGTGANVLTF
NA,NA,TRBV5-5,CASSPQTAYGNQPQHF
NA,NA,TRBV7-2,CASSLSSGDRAGELFF
TRBD1,many,TRBV24-1,CATSARQGAYGYTF